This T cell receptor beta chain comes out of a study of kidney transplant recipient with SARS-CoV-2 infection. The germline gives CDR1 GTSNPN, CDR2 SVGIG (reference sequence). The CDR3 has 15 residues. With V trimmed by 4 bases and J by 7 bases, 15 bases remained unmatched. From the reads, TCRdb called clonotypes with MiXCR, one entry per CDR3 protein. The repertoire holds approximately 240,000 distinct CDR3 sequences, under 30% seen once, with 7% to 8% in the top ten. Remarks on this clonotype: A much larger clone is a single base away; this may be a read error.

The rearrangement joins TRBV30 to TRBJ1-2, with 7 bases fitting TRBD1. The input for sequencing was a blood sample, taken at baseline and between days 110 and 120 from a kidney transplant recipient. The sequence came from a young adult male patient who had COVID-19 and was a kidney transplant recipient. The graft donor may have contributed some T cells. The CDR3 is CAWNRETQGGGGYTF. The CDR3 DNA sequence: TGTGCCTGGAATCGAGAGACTCAGGGGGGAGGTGGCTACACCTTC.